This T cell receptor beta chain was recovered during a study of beta chain features in type 1 diabetes. Looking at the study overall: The patient and healthy donor groups were comparable for age, gender and cell yields. The number of sorted cells examined across all samples was some 99 million. Study-wide points: Moderate but significant shortening of TCRB CDR3s was recorded in all four CD4+ subsets from Type 1 diabetes patients.

Germline lookup yields CDR1 SGHAT and CDR2 FQNNGV. This CDR3 comprises 12 residues. V lost 8 bases and J 7 bases, leaving 14 bases between the germline ends. By way of CD45RO/CCR7/CD25/CD127/CD95/CD27, the CD4+ regulatory, stem cell-like memory, central memory and naive cells were sorted. The authors obtained over 95% purity in all sorted populations. What was sequenced were expressed TCRB transcripts, since all of the isolated RNA had been reverse transcribed. Sequencing used immunoSEQ multiplex PCR; TCRdb keeps in-frame clones, though not all of them. Counted here are around 690,000 clones, approximately 13% occurring once; the ten biggest clones make up 0.09% to 0.15%. On this clone itself: The antigen is not known.

The TCR comes from a man aged 25 to 45 with type 1 diabetes. The sequenced sample was naive CD4+ T cells from blood. The rearrangement joins TRBV11-2 to TRBJ1-2, with D possibly being TRBD1 (5 bases). The CDR3 coding sequence is TGTGCCAGCTCAAAGGGGCTAGGTGGCTACACCTTC. Amino acid sequence: CASSKGLGGYTF.